Sequencing of this T cell receptor (beta chain) was carried out in a study of Ad26.COV2.S vaccination and SARS-CoV-2 variants. Turning to the study itself: Intramuscularly, Ad26.COV2.S was given either once or twice, 56 days apart.

The CDR3 is made up of 16 amino acids. Trimming removed 5 bases from V and 2 bases from J, with 16 bases in between. CDR1 SNHLY and CDR2 FYNNEI come from the germline V gene. In its sample, this clone was seen a few times. Data came from immunoSEQ multiplex PCR; TCRdb stores just in-frame clones and leaves some out. Among over 400,000 clones, less than 95% were seen once, and the ten largest hold roughly 3.9%. Stated treatment: some 19 received Ad26.COV2.S at low or high dose, single or two shots; about 5 received placebo; per-sample allocation not given. Material that was analyzed had been drawn on day 63 after the first vaccine or placebo injection.

The specimen comprised peripheral blood, sampled in a trial of Ad26.COV2.S vaccine versus placebo. This rearrangement joins TRBV2 to TRBJ2-1; D may be TRBD2 (7 bases). This receptor was obtained from a person between 18 and 59 years old who received the Ad26.COV2.S COVID-19 vaccine or a placebo. CDR3 loop: CASSSSTGGAYNEQFF. The CDR3 region has the DNA TGTGCCAGCAGTTCCTCGACGGGGGGCGCCTACAATGAGCAGTTCTTC.